This T cell receptor (beta chain) was documented in a study of cytomegalovirus exposure and HLA in healthy donors. This CDR3 is built from 15 residues. In germline, CDR1 is SGHRS, CDR2 YFSETQ. Trimming cost V 3 bases and J 2 bases; bases outside gene matches: 2. In regard to this clone: Its antigen is not identified.

Study-wide results and limits: The investigators catalogued 164 TCR beta chains as cytomegalovirus-associated.

Generated by immunoSEQ multiplex PCR, the TCRdb table keeps only in-frame clones and is missing some. The sample gives 95,000 to 150,000 clones, roughly 93% of which show up once; approximately 1.2% is in the top ten. The V call is TRBV5-1, the J call TRBJ2-7; 13 bases map to TRBD2. The material sequenced was PBMCs. This sequence originates from a woman under 30 in good health and CMV-seronegative. The CDR3: CASSWGTSGAYEQYF. The CDR3 DNA is TGCGCCAGCAGCTGGGGGACTAGCGGGGCCTACGAGCAGTACTTC.